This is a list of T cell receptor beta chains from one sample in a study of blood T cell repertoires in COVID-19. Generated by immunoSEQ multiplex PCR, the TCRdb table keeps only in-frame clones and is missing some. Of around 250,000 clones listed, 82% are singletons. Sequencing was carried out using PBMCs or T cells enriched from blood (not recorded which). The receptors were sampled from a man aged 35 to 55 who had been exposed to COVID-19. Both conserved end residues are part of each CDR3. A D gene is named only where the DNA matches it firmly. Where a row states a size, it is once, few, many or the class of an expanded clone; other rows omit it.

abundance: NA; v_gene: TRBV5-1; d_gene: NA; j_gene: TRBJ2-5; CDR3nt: TGCGCCAGCAGCTTGGAAGGGGACCAAGAGACCCAGTACTTC; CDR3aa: CASSLEGDQETQYF
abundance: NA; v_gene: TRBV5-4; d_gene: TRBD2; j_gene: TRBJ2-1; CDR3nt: TGTGCCAGCAGCTGGACTAGCGGCCACAATGAGCAGTTCTTC; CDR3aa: CASSWTSGHNEQFF
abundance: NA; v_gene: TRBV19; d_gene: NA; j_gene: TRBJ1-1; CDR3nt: TGTGCCAGTAGTACCCCACATGTGAACACTGAAGCTTTCTTT; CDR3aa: CASSTPHVNTEAFF
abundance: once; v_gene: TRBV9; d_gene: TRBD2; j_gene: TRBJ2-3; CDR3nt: TGTGCCAGCAGCGGGGGAGGGTATGTAGGCACAGATACGCAGTATTTT; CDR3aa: CASSGGGYVGTDTQYF
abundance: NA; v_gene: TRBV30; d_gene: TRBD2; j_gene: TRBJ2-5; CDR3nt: TGTGCCTGGAGTATTACGGGAGGTTGGACCCAGTACTTC; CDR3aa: CAWSITGGWTQYF
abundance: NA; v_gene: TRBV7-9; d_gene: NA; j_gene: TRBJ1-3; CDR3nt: TGTGCCAGCGGGGGAGGACGGAACACCATATATTTT; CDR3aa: CASGGGRNTIYF
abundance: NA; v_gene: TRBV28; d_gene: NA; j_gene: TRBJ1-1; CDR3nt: TGTGCCAGCAGGGCGGGGATGAACACTGAAGCTTTCTTT; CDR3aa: CASRAGMNTEAFF
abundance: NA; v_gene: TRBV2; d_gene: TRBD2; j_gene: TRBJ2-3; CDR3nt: TGTGCCAGCCAGGGACTAGTAGTAACAGATACGCAGTATTTT; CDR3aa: CASQGLVVTDTQYF
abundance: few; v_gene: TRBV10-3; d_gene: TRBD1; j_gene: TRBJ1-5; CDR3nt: TGTGCCATCAGTGATTCCGACAGGGGGTATCAGCCCCAGCATTTT; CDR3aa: CAISDSDRGYQPQHF
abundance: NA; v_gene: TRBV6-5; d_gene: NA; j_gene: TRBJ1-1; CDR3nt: TGTGCCAGCAGTTACTCCATTTTCGGGGGGAGGACTGAAGCTTTCTTT; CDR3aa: CASSYSIFGGRTEAFF
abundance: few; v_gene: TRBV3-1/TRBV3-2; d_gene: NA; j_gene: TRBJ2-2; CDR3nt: TGTGCCAGCAGCCAAGGGCTAGGGAGTCCCGGGGAGCTGTTTTTT; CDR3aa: CASSQGLGSPGELFF
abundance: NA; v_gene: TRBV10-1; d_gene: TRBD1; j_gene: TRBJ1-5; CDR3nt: TGCGCCAGCAGCGGGACAGCCTTTGAGCCCCAGCATTTT; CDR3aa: CASSGTAFEPQHF
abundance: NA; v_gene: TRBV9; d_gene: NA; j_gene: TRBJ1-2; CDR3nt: TGTGCCAGCAGCGGGTTCATGGAAGACTCGGAGGAGTATGGCTACACCTTC; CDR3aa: CASSGFMEDSEEYGYTF
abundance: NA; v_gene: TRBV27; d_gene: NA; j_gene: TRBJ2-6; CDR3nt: TGTGCCAGCAGCCATTATGGTAGCTCTGGGGCCAACGTCCTGACTTTC; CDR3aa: CASSHYGSSGANVLTF
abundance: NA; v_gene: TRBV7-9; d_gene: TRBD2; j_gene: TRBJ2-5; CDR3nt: TGTGCCAGCAGCTTAGAAACGGGAGGGCCCCCAGAGACCCAGTACTTC; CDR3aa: CASSLETGGPPETQYF
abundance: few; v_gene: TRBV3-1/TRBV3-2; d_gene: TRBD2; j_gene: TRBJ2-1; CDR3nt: TGTGCCAGCAGCCAAGGGACTAGCGGGAGTCTTATCTCCTACAATGAGCAGTTCTTC; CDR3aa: CASSQGTSGSLISYNEQFF
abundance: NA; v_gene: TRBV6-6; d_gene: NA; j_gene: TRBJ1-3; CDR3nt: TGTGCCAGCAGTTATACAGGGAAGGACACCATATATTTT; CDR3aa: CASSYTGKDTIYF
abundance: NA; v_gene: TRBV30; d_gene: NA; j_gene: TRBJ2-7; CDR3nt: TGTGCCTGGAGCCCTATGACAGGTCGCGCATCCTACGAGCAGTACTTC; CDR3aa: CAWSPMTGRASYEQYF
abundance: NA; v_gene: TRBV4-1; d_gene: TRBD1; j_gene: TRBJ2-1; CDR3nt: TGCGCCAGCAGCCCAGATCCGGGACAGGCCTACAATGAGCAGTTCTTC; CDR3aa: CASSPDPGQAYNEQFF
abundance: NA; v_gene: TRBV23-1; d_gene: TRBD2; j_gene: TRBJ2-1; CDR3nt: TGCGCCAGCAGTCAACCACCCGGACTAGCGGGAGGGCCGATCGGTGCGGAGCAGTTCTTC; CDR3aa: CASSQPPGLAGGPIGAEQFF
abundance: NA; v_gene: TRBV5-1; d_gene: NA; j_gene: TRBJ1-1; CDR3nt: TGCGCCAGCAGCCAGGGTGGGGGGGCTGAAGCTTTCTTT; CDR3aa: CASSQGGGAEAFF
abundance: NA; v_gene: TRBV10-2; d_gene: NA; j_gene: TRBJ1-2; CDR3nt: TGCGCCAGCAGTCGCATTAGCGACGGATCCTATGGCTACACCTTC; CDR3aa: CASSRISDGSYGYTF
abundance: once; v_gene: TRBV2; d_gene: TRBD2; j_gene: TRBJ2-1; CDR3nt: TGTGCCAGCAGTGGACTAGCGGGAGACAATGAGCAGTTCTTC; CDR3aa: CASSGLAGDNEQFF
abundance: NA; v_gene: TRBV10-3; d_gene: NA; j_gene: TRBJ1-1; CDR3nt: TGTGCCATCAGATCTAAAGGGGCGAACACTGAAGCTTTCTTT; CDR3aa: CAIRSKGANTEAFF